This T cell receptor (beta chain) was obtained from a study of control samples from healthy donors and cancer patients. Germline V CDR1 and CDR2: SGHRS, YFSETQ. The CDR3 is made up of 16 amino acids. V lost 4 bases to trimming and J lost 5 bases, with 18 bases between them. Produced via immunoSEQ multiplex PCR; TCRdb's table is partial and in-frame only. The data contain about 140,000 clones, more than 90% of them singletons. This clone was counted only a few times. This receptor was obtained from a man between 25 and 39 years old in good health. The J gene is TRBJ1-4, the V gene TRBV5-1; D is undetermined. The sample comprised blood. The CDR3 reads CASSHGRVLGNEKLFF. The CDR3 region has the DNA TGCGCCAGCAGCCACGGGAGGGTCCTAGGGAATGAAAAACTGTTTTTT.